This TCR beta chain was retrieved from a study of tumor-infiltrating lymphocytes in primary liver carcinoma (dated by TCRdb to 2017 to 2019). Study-level background: The five patients, three men and two women aged 30 to 69 years, had hepatocellular carcinoma (four) or combined HCC and intrahepatic cholangiocarcinoma (one). Tumors of the five patients were stage T1-T3 N0M0 with maximum diameters of roughly 4.2 to 10 cm. Each sample produced about 3.5 to 7.5 million productive TCRbeta reads, and read depth showed no significant difference between tissue types. Across five regions of each liver tumor, along with adjacent normal tissue and blood, the study brought together TCRbeta repertoire sequencing, expression microarrays and whole-exome sequencing. TCRbeta repertoire sequencing covered roughly 35 specimens from 5 patients: around 25 tumor regions, 5 adjacent noncancerous liver tissues and 5 peripheral blood samples. High reproducibility was observed for the technical replicate repertoires, with mean shared-clone rates approximately 0.9 and correlation coefficients above 0.98. Study-wide conclusions, independent of this receptor: The top 250 clones accounted for a significantly greater share of the repertoire in tumors than in blood (p = 0.039). Only a few patients were included in the study, and the authors note that the findings should be validated in a larger study. Because the samples were bulk and unsorted, CD4+ and CD8+ T cell repertoires could not be compared. Pairs of tumor regions showed greater repertoire overlap (mean around 36%) than tumor-adjacent pairs (17%) or tumor-blood pairs (about 15%), which is consistent with antigen-driven expansion. Only the TCR beta chain was sequenced, so true repertoire diversity is likely underestimated because unpaired alpha chains were not captured.

Comment on this clonotype: Its cognate antigen has yet to be identified. The junction does not match germline at one end; this may be a read error.

Including cysteine and phenylalanine, the CDR3 has 17 amino acids. The read is trimmed to its CDR3 DNA, 51 bases read in frame from base 1. The germline V gene gives CDR1 as MNHEY and CDR2 as SVGEGT. Starting from about 500 ng total RNA, TCRbeta-specific cDNA was produced by reverse transcription with a constant-region primer and ProtoScript II reverse transcriptase. Construction of the TCRbeta libraries relied on three nested rounds of multiplex PCR, following a slightly modified ARM-PCR procedure. Each of the first two PCR rounds ran for approximately 9 cycles and used multiplex TRBV1-TRBV30 forward primers together with a Cbeta reverse primer. Sample barcodes and Illumina adapters were attached in a final 25-cycle PCR using Deep VentR polymerase. Before sequencing, amplicons between 200 and 500 bp were purified from gel using a QIAquick gel extraction kit. TCRbeta amplicons were sequenced on an Illumina HiSeq 2500 with 250-bp paired-end reads. The published analysis was carried out like this. Quality trimming of reads was performed with Trimmomatic v0.33, and paired reads were merged with FLASH v1.2.11 so that full CDR3 sequences could be recovered. MiGEC v1.2.1b assigned V, D and J germline segments to the rearranged TCRbeta sequences. Clonotype statistics and Shannon-Wiener diversity indices were calculated with VDJtools v1.0.0. To reduce sampling bias, subsequent analyses other than the diversity analysis used only the 250 most abundant clonotypes in each sample. TCRdb took the public reads, trimmed them with fastp at Q25, ran MiXCR for clone calling and kept in-frame beta chains. Rows with a matching CDR3 protein are joined into one entry that keeps the most common DNA and genes. The V and J calls here are based on TCRdb, not the publication. Recorded for this sample are under 150,000 distinct CDR3 sequences; around two thirds of them occurred a single time. The ten largest clones represent 8.1% of the sample.

Total RNA and DNA were co-extracted from around 18-30 mg of bulk tissue with the AllPrep DNA/RNA mini kit, without cell sorting. Between November 2015 and March 2016, five patients in China with histopathologically diagnosed primary liver carcinoma had surgical resection. At the time of sampling, the patients had chronic HBV infection and had not received any treatment. Pieces of fresh tumor and adjacent tissue were cut in half, with one half kept in RNAlater at -80 degrees C and the other half sent for histology. This receptor was obtained from a woman in her sixties or seventies with primary liver carcinoma and hepatitis B virus infection. Sequencing used tumor-adjacent normal liver tissue. The chain was built from TRBV6-2 or TRBV6-3 and TRBJ2-4, with TRBD2 identical over 13 junction bases. At the DNA level, the sequence is TGTGCCAGCAGTTTGGGGACTAGCGGGATAGGTAAAAACATTCGGTACTTC. It specifies CASSLGTSGIGKNIRYF.